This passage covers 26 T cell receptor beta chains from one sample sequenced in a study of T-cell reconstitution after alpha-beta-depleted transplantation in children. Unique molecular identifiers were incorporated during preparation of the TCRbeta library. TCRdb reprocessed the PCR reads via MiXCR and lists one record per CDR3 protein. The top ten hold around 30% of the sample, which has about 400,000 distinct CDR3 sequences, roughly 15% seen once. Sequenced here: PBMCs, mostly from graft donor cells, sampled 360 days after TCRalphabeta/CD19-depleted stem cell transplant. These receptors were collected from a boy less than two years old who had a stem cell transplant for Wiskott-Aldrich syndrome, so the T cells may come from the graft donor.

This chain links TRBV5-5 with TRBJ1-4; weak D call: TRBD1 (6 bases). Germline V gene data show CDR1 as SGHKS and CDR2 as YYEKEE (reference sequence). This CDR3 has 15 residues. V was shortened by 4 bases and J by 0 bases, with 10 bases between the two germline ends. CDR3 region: CASSRRTATNEKLFF. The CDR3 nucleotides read TGTGCCAGCAGCCGAAGGACAGCAACTAATGAAAAACTGTTTTTT.

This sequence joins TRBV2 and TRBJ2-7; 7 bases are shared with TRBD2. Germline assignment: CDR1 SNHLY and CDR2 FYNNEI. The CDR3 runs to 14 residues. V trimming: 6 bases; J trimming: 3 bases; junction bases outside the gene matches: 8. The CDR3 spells CASRLAERGYEQYF. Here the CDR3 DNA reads TGTGCCAGCAGGCTAGCGGAGAGGGGCTACGAGCAGTACTTC. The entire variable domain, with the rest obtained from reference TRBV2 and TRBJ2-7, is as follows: EPEVTQTPSHQVTQMGQEVILRCVPISNHLYFYWYRQILGQKVEFLVSFYNNEISEKSEIFDDQFSVERPDGSNFTLKIRSTKLEDSAMYFCASRLAERGYEQYFGPGTRLTVT.

The DNA of the CDR3 is TGCAGTGCTTGGGGGTCGACGACCGAGGGGTATGGCTACACCTTC. Its translation: CSAWGSTTEGYGYTF. The J gene is TRBJ1-2, the V gene TRBV20-1, with a weak D call TRBD1 (5 bases). The CDR3 loop spans 15 amino acids. Germline values: CDR1 DFQATT, CDR2 SNEGSKA (reference sequence). Trimming took off 5 bases at V and 5 bases at J, with 21 bases between the two ends.

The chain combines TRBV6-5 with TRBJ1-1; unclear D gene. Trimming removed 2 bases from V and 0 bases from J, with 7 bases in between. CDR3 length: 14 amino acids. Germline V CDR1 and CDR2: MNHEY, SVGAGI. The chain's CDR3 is CASSYTKMNTEAFF. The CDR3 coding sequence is TGTGCCAGCAGTTACACTAAGATGAACACTGAAGCTTTCTTT.

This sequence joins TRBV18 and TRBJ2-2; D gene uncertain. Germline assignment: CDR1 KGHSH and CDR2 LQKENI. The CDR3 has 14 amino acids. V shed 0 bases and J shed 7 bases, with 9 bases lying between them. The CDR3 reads CASSPPNAGGELFF. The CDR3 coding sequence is TGTGCCAGCTCACCACCGAACGCCGGCGGGGAGCTGTTTTTT.

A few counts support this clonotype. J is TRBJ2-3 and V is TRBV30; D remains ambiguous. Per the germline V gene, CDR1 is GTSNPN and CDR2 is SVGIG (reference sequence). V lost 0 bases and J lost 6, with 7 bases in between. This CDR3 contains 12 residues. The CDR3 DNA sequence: TGTGCCTGGAGTGTAGGTTCGGATACGCAGTATTTT. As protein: CAWSVGSDTQYF.

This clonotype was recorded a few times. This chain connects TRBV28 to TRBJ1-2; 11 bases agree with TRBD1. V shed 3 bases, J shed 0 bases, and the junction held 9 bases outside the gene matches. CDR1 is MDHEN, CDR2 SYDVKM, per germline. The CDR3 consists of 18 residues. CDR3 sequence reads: CASSFHRDRGVTNYGYTF. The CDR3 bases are TGTGCCAGCAGTTTCCACCGGGACAGGGGGGTTACTAACTATGGCTACACCTTC.

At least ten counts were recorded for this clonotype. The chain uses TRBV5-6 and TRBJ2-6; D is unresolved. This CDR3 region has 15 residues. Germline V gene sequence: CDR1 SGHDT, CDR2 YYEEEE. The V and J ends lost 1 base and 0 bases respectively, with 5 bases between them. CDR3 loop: CASSLTVSGANVLTF. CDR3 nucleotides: TGTGCCAGCAGCTTGACAGTCTCTGGGGCCAACGTCCTGACTTTC.

The CDR3 bases are TGTGCCAGCAGCTTCGACTCCCCGGGGACTAGAGGGGAGACCCAGTACTTC. Its translation: CASSFDSPGTRGETQYF. This chain joins TRBV11-1 and TRBJ2-5; 8 nucleotides line up with TRBD2. V shed 3 bases, J shed 5 bases, and the junction held 14 bases outside the gene matches. The CDR3 is 17 residues long. Germline CDR1 is SGHAT and CDR2 is FQDESV (reference sequence).

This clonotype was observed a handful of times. The CDR3 sequence: CAISGQVTYEQYF. DNA for the CDR3: TGTGCCATCAGCGGACAGGTGACCTACGAGCAGTACTTC. The chain is built from TRBV10-3 and TRBJ2-7; TRBD1 agrees at 7 bases. The CDR3 has 13 amino acids. Germline lookup yields CDR1 ENHRY and CDR2 SYGVKD. The V segment lost 6 bases and the J segment 2 bases; nucleotides outside the gene matches: 4.

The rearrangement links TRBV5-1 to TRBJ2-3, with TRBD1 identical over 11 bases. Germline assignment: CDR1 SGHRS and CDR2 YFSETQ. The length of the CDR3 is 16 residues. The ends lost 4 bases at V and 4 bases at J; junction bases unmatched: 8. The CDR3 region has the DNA TGCGCCAGCAGCCATGGACAGGGGGCCCCCCCAGATACGCAGTATTTT. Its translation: CASSHGQGAPPDTQYF.

CDR3 DNA: TGTGCCAGCACCTTGACAGGGGCGATCACAGATACGCAGTATTTT. Translation: CASTLTGAITDTQYF. V and J are TRBV6-1 and TRBJ2-3; 8 bases align to TRBD1. CDR1 is MNHNS, CDR2 SASEGT, per germline. Trimming at V came to 7 bases and at J to 2 bases, leaving 8 bases not matched to a gene. The CDR3 sequence is 15 residues long.

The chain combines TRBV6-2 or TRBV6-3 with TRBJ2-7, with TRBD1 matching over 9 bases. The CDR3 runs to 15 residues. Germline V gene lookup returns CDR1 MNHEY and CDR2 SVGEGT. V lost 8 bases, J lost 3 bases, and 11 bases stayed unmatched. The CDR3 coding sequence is TGTGCCAGCTACCGCCCGGGACAGGGCCGCTACGAGCAGTACTTC. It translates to CASYRPGQGRYEQYF.

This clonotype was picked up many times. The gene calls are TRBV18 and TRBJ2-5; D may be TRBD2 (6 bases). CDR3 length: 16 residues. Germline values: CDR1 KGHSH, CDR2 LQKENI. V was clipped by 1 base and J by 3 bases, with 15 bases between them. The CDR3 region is CASSPRRRDAEETQYF. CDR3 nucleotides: TGTGCCAGCTCACCACGCAGGAGGGATGCTGAAGAGACCCAGTACTTC.

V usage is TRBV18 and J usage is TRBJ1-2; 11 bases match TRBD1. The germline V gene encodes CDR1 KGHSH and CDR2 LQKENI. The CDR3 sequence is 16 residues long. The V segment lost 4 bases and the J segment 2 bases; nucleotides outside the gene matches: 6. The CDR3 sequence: CASSLDRGQGNYGYTF. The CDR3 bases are TGTGCCAGCTCACTGGACAGGGGGCAGGGGAACTATGGCTACACCTTC.

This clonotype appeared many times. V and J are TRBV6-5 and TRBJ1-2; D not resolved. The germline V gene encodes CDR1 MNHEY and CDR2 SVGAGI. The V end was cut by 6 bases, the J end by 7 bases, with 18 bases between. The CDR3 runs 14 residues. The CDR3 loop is CASSSGQGPFGYTF. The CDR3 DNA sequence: TGTGCCAGCAGCTCGGGCCAAGGACCTTTTGGCTACACCTTC.

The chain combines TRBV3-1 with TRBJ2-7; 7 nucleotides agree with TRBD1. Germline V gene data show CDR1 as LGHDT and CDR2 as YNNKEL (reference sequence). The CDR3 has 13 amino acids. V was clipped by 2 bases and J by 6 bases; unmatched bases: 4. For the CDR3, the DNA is TGTGCCAGCAGCCAAACGAACAGGGGCGAGCAGTACTTC. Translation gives CASSQTNRGEQYF.

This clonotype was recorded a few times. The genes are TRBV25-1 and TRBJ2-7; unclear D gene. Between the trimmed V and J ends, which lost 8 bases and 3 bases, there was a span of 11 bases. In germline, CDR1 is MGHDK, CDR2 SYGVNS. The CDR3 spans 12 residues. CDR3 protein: CASAGSRYEQYF. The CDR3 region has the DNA TGTGCCAGCGCAGGATCTCGCTACGAGCAGTACTTC.

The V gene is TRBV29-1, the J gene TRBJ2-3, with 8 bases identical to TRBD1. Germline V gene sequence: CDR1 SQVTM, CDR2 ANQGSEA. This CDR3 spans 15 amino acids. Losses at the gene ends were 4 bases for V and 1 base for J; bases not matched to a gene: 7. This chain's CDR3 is CSVGETGARTDTQYF. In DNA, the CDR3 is TGCAGCGTTGGGGAGACAGGGGCTCGCACAGATACGCAGTATTTT.

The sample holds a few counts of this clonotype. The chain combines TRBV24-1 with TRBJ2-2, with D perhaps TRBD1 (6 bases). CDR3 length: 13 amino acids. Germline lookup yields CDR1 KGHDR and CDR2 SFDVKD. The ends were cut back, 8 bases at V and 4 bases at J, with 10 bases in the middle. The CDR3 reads CATTGQPTGELFF. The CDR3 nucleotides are TGTGCCACCACCGGACAGCCCACCGGGGAGCTGTTTTTT.

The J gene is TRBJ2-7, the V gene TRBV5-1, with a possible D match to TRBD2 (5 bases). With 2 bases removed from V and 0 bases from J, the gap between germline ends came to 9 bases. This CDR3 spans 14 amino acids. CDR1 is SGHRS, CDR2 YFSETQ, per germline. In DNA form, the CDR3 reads TGCGCCAGCAGCTTCCCGGGGTCCTCCTACGAGCAGTACTTC. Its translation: CASSFPGSSYEQYF.

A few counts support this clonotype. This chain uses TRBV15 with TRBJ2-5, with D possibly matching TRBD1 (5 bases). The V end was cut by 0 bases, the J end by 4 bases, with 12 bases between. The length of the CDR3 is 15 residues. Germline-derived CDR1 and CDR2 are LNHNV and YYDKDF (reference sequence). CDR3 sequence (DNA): TGTGCCACCAGCAGAGATCGGACAATTAGAGAGACCCAGTACTTC. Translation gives CATSRDRTIRETQYF.

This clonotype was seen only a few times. The CDR3 nucleotides are TGCGCCAGTTCGACAGGGGGCGCATCTAATGAGCAGTTCTTC. It is translated as CASSTGGASNEQFF. The chain couples TRBV5-1 to TRBJ2-1, with 10 bases that match TRBD1. The V segment lost 8 bases and the J segment 7 bases; nucleotides outside the gene matches: 9. Per germline, CDR1 SGHRS and CDR2 YFSETQ. This CDR3 contains 14 residues.

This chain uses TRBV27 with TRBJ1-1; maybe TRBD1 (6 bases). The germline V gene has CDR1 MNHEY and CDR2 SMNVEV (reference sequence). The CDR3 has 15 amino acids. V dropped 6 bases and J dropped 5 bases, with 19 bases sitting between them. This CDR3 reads CASSPGKGRGTEAFF. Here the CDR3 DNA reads TGTGCCAGCAGCCCTGGCAAGGGCAGGGGAACTGAAGCTTTCTTT.

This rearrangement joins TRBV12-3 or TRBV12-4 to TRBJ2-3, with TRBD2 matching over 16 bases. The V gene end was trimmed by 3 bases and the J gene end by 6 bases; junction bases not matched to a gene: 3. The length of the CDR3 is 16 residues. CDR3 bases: TGTGCCAGCAGTTTGGGACTAGCGGGGGGGCTTGATACGCAGTATTTT. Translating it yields CASSLGLAGGLDTQYF.

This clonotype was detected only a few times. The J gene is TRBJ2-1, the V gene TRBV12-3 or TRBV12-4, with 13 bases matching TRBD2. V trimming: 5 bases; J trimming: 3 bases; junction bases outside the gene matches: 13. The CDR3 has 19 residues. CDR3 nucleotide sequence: TGTGCCAGCAGTCTCCCACTAGCGGGAGGGTTGGTTCGCTACAATGAGCAGTTCTTC. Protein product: CASSLPLAGGLVRYNEQFF.